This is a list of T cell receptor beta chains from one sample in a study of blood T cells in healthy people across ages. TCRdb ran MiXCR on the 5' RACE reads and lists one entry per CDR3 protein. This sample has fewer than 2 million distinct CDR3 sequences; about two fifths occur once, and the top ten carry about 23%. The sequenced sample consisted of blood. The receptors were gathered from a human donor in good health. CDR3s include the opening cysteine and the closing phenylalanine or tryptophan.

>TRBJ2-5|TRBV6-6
CASSPGPTQYF
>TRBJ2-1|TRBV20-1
CSAVSGSSYNEQFF
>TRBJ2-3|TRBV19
CASRRVAASTDTQYF
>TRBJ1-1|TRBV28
CASTASGLNTEAFF
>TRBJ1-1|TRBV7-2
CASSLLQGANTEAFF
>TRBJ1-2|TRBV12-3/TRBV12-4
CASNTGPYGYTF
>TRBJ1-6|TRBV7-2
CASSEQGANSPLHF
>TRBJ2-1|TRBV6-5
CASSYRIAGYDEQFF
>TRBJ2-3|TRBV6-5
CASSRGVAGSTDTQYF
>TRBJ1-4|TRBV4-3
CASSQDLLTTNEKLFF
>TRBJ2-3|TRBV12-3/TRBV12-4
CASSLRGRRTDTQYF